This T cell receptor (beta chain) was sequenced during a study of blood T cell repertoires in COVID-19 (TCRdb year 2020). Study-level background: Samples from collaborators originated in the United States, Italy and Spain and spanned both the acute and convalescent phases of COVID-19. A de-identified subject ID, COVID-19 status, age in years and sex were almost always included in the sample metadata. Deeply sampled blood TCRbeta repertoires from subjects exposed to, actively infected with, or recovered from COVID-19 were included in the dataset. The repertoires were released in a freely available public database meant as a resource for research on the immune response to SARS-CoV-2. Where available, HLA class I and class II types were obtained from metadata supplied by the sample provider rather than from assay-based typing. The prospective study material was composed of cDNA or gDNA derived from T cells, B-cell-depleted T cells, or PBMCs. Samples came from the ongoing ImmuneRACE study (first 160 participants) plus 1,254 subjects from 6 global collaborators. Results the study describes overall, beyond this receptor: The amount of clinical and demographic metadata varied by source and participant and was provided uncurated.

The immunoSEQ Assay, a bias-controlled multiplex PCR, was used to amplify TCRbeta CDR3 regions from genomic DNA. Concerning the study's data processing: Within the assay, amplification of reference gene primers was used to estimate how many nucleated cells each sample contained. To quantify the absolute abundance of each unique TCRbeta CDR3 rearrangement, sequence reads were collapsed and filtered. For each sample, productive Simpson clonality was calculated by taking the square root of Simpson's diversity index across productive rearrangements. This immuneACCESS table, as held by TCRdb, lists in-frame sequences with V and J called but not all clones. Of the missing ones, under half trace to an unresolved V gene in checked studies; the others have no known cause. D and trimming come from the DNA, and the V and J calls and clone size come from that table. Within this sample are hundreds of thousands of clones, with about 84% of them counted one time only. The leading ten clones occupy under 4.5% of the sample.

Participants in the prospective study were aged about 18 to 95 years, lived in about two dozen United States geographic areas, and enrolled through a virtual design. In the prospective study, cohorts were assigned on the basis of participant-reported clinical history obtained from a screening survey and a study questionnaire. In the prospective study, mobile phlebotomists collected whole blood, serum and a nasopharyngeal or oropharyngeal swab from each participant. Participants in the prospective study had the option to provide additional blood draws and questionnaires over a roughly two-month period. Blood samples from the prospective study were shipped frozen or at room temperature prior to DNA extraction. The germline V gene gives CDR1 as SGHRS and CDR2 as YFSETQ. V lost 4 bases and J lost 5 bases, and the count of bases not matched to a germline gene is 6. Measured from the cysteine to the phenylalanine, the CDR3 is 14 residues long. Only the CDR3 portion is preserved as DNA: 42 bases, with reading frame beginning at the first base.

This clone was observed a few times. Its antigen is unknown. Base qualities are not provided; no much larger clone lies one nucleotide away. Sequencing input: PBMCs or T cells enriched from blood (not recorded which). The chain uses TRBV5-1 and TRBJ2-1, with 7 bases aligning to TRBD2. This receptor was identified in a man aged 25-45 years with acute COVID-19. Here the CDR3 is given as CASSLLAYDNEQFF. The nucleotide sequence reads as follows: TGCGCCAGCAGCCTACTAGCGTATGACAATGAGCAGTTCTTC.